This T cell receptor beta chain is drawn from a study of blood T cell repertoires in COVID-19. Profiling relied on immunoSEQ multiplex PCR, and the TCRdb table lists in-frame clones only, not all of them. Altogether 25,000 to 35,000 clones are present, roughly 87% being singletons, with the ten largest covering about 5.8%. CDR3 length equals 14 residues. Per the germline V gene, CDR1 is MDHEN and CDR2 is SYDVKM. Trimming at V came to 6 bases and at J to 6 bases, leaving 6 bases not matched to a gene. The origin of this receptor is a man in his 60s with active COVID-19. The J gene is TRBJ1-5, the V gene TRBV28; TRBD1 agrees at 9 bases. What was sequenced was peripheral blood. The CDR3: CASRGQGRSQPQHF. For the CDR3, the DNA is TGTGCCAGCAGGGGACAGGGCCGTAGTCAGCCCCAGCATTTT.